This T cell receptor (beta chain) appears in the sequencing data of a study of T cell changes during pregnancy in multiple sclerosis. The table came from immunoSEQ multiplex PCR; TCRdb's copy has only in-frame clones and leaves some out. The sample gives some 38,000 clones, about 90% of which show up once; more than 0.5% is in the top ten. The sequences come from CD4+ T cells from peripheral blood mononuclear cells, collected in the second trimester of pregnancy. This TCR was recovered from a female donor with multiple sclerosis, enrolled in a pregnancy study.

For the CDR3, the DNA is TGTGCCAGCAGCTTCGCAGGGGGTTCCTACAATGAGCAGTTCTTC. Protein product: CASSFAGGSYNEQFF. This chain uses TRBV11-2 with TRBJ2-1; 7 positions agree with TRBD1. Germline CDR1 is SGHAT and CDR2 is FQNNGV. The V gene end was trimmed by 3 bases and the J gene end by 1 base; junction bases not matched to a gene: 3. This CDR3 is 15 amino acids long.